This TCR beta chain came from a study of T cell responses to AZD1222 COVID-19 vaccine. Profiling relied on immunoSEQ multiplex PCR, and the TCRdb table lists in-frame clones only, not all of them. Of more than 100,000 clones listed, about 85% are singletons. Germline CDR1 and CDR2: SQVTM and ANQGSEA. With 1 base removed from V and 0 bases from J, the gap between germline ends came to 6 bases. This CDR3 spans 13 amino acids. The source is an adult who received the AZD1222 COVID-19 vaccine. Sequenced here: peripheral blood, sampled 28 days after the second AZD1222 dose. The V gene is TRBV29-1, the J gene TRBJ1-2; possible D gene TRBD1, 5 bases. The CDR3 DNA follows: TGCAGCGTTGAAGGACAGACTAACTATGGCTACACCTTC. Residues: CSVEGQTNYGYTF.